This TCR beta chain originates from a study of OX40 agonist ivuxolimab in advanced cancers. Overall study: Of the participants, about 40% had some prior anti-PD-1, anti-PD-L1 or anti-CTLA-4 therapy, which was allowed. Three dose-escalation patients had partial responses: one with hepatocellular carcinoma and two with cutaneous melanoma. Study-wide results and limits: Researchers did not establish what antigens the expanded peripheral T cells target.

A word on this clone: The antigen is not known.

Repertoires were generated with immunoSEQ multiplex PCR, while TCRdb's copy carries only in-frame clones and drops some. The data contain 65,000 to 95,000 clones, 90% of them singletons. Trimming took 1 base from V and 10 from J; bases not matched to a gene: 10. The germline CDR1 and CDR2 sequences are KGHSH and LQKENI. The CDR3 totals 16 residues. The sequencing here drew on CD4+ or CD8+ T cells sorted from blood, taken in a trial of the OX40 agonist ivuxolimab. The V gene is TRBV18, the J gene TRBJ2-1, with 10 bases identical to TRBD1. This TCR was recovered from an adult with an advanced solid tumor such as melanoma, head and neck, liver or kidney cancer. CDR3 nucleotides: TGTGCCAGCTCACCACTCGTGACAGGGGGCGCGGGGGAGCAGTTCTTC. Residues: CASSPLVTGGAGEQFF.